This T cell receptor beta chain derives from a study of blood T cells in healthy people across ages. Through a sample-barcoded 5' primer and a J-beta primer mix, a second PCR was run for about 7 to 12 cycles. TCRdb analysed the 5' RACE reads with MiXCR anew, one entry per CDR3 protein. The profile shows roughly 1.7 million distinct CDR3 sequences, roughly 32% of them singletons. This clonotype was counted only a few times. The CDR3 sequence is 13 residues long. The ends lost 8 bases at V and 2 bases at J; junction bases unmatched: 4. The chain carries TRBV12-3 or TRBV12-4 and TRBJ2-7, with 9 bases fitting TRBD1. The clonotype comes from a woman in her twenties or thirties in good health. The source material was blood. The DNA for the CDR3 is TGTGCCAGCGGTACAGGGGGCGCCTACGAGCAGTACTTC. Protein: CASGTGGAYEQYF.